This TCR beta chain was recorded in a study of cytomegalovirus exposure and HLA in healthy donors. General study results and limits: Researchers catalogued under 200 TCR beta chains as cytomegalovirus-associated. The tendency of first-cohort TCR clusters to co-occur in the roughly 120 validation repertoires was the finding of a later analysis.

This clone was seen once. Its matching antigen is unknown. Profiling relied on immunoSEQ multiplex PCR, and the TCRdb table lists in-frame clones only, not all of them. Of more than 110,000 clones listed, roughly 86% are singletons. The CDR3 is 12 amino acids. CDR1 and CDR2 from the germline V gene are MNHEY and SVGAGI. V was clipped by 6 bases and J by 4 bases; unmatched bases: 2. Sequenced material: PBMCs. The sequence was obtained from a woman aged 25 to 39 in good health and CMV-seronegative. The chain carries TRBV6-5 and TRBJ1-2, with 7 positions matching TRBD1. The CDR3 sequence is CASRRQGYGYTF. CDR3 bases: TGTGCCAGCAGGCGACAGGGCTATGGCTACACCTTC.